A selection of T cell receptor beta chains follows, all from one sample in a study of early T cells in non-severe SARS-CoV-2 infection. TCRdb independently ran MiXCR on the 5' RACE reads; one entry per CDR3 protein. Here the sample spans tens of thousands of distinct CDR3 sequences, about 9.9% being singletons. Input material: whole blood. These receptors originate from an adult who was a healthcare worker with PCR-confirmed SARS-CoV-2 infection or an uninfected control (not recorded which). Each CDR3 is given with its conserved first and last residue. The D gene is left open where the match is weak. Not every row has a clone size; where given, it reads once, few, many or a size class.

v_call	j_call	clone_size	d_call	cdr3_aa	cdr3_nt
TRBV7-9	TRBJ1-2	-	-	CASSSQGPPGTDSYGYTF	TGTGCCAGCAGCTCGCAGGGCCCCCCCGGGACGGATTCCTATGGCTACACCTTC
TRBV13	TRBJ2-1	-	-	CASSFTTSSYNEQFF	TGTGCCAGCAGCTTCACTACGAGCTCCTACAATGAGCAGTTCTTC
TRBV5-1	TRBJ1-2	few	-	CASSLSGAGANYGYTF	TGCGCCAGCAGCTTATCAGGAGCCGGGGCTAACTATGGCTACACCTTC
TRBV12-3/TRBV12-4	TRBJ2-7	many	-	CASRTDTYEQYF	TGTGCCAGCAGGACAGATACCTACGAGCAGTACTTC
TRBV5-1	TRBJ1-4	-	TRBD1	CASSFKGTEKLFF	TGCGCCAGCAGCTTTAAAGGGACAGAGAAACTGTTTTTT
TRBV9	TRBJ2-2	few	TRBD2	CASSEGGRVSGELFF	TGTGCCAGCAGCGAAGGCGGGAGGGTATCCGGGGAGCTGTTTTTT
TRBV18	TRBJ2-7	many	-	CASADGAEREQYF	TGTGCCAGCGCGGACGGGGCAGAGCGCGAGCAGTACTTC
TRBV29-1	TRBJ1-2	many	-	CSVEKGFGYGYTF	TGCAGCGTTGAAAAAGGGTTCGGCTATGGCTACACCTTC
TRBV7-9	TRBJ1-6	-	TRBD1	CASSFGQGTDSPLHF	TGTGCCAGCAGCTTCGGACAGGGCACAGATTCACCCCTCCACTTT
TRBV5-1	TRBJ2-2	few	-	CASSLGARLGNTGELFF	TGCGCCAGCAGCTTGGGAGCGCGGTTGGGGAACACCGGGGAGCTGTTTTTT
TRBV6-2/TRBV6-3	TRBJ2-2	many	-	CASGQMNTGELFF	TGTGCCAGCGGACAGATGAACACCGGGGAGCTGTTTTTT
TRBV12-3/TRBV12-4	TRBJ1-1	many	-	CASTLGVASEAFF	TGTGCCAGCACCTTGGGGGTTGCATCTGAAGCTTTCTTT
TRBV29-1	TRBJ1-2	-	TRBD1	CSVEMGQGSGYTF	TGCAGCGTTGAGATGGGACAGGGATCTGGCTACACCTTC
TRBV28	TRBJ2-7	-	TRBD2	CASSSPGGLAGSAYEQYF	TGTGCCAGCAGTTCCCCGGGGGGACTAGCGGGGTCTGCCTACGAGCAGTACTTC
TRBV6-5	TRBJ2-1	many	TRBD2	CASSQGLAYDEQFF	TGTGCCAGCAGTCAGGGACTAGCTTATGATGAGCAGTTCTTC
TRBV11-2	TRBJ1-3	few	TRBD1	CASSPDRQGANTIYF	TGTGCCAGCAGCCCCGACCGACAGGGGGCCAACACCATATATTTT
TRBV24-1	TRBJ1-5	-	-	CATSDFGNYQPQHF	TGTGCCACCAGTGATTTCGGCAACTATCAGCCCCAGCATTTT
TRBV29-1	TRBJ2-2	few	-	CSVVGGGPGELFF	TGCAGCGTTGTCGGAGGGGGTCCCGGGGAGCTGTTTTTT
TRBV29-1	TRBJ2-1	many	-	CSGVGLRGESEQFF	TGCAGCGGAGTTGGGTTGAGGGGGGAATCTGAGCAGTTCTTC
TRBV6-5	TRBJ1-6	few	-	CASGGGGAYNSPLHF	TGTGCCAGCGGGGGAGGGGGAGCCTATAATTCACCCCTCCACTTT
TRBV6-6	TRBJ1-1	few	TRBD1	CASSYPTGPEAFF	TGTGCCAGCAGTTACCCGACAGGGCCTGAAGCTTTCTTT
TRBV20-1	TRBJ2-3	-	-	CSDLAGASTDTQYF	TGCAGTGACCTGGCGGGGGCTAGCACAGATACGCAGTATTTT
TRBV11-2	TRBJ2-7	few	TRBD2	CASSHHGRVAGDYEQYF	TGTGCCAGCAGCCATCACGGAAGGGTAGCGGGGGACTACGAGCAGTACTTC
TRBV28	TRBJ1-1	-	-	CASSFGQVMNTEAFF	TGTGCCAGCAGTTTCGGGCAGGTGATGAACACTGAAGCTTTCTTT
TRBV7-8	TRBJ2-7	many	-	CASSRQTYEQYF	TGTGCCAGCAGCCGACAGACCTACGAGCAGTACTTC
TRBV5-1	TRBJ1-5	-	-	CASSLSVDQPQHF	TGCGCCAGCAGTTTATCCGTTGATCAGCCCCAGCATTTT
TRBV28	TRBJ2-1	many	TRBD1	CAIDSGQGASEQFF	TGTGCCATCGATTCCGGACAGGGGGCAAGTGAGCAGTTCTTC
TRBV6-6	TRBJ2-3	many	-	CASSYMGDTQYF	TGTGCCAGCAGTTACATGGGAGATACGCAGTATTTT
TRBV14	TRBJ1-6	many	-	CASSQGTAASYNSPLHF	TGTGCCAGCAGCCAAGGGACTGCTGCTTCCTATAATTCACCCCTCCACTTT
TRBV14	TRBJ2-7	few	-	CASRAQGTSYEQYF	TGTGCCAGCAGGGCTCAGGGCACATCCTACGAGCAGTACTTC
TRBV5-1	TRBJ1-2	few	TRBD1	CASSPEDRAGYGYTF	TGCGCCAGCAGCCCGGAAGACAGGGCGGGCTATGGCTACACCTTC
TRBV4-1	TRBJ2-7	few	TRBD2	CASSQDISGRSYEQYF	TGCGCCAGCAGCCAGGATATTAGCGGGAGGTCCTACGAGCAGTACTTC
TRBV29-1	TRBJ1-2	few	-	CSVEGSYGYTF	TGCAGCGTTGAAGGGAGCTATGGCTACACCTTC
TRBV28	TRBJ2-7	-	-	CASSLDHYEQYF	TGTGCCAGCAGTCTAGACCACTACGAGCAGTACTTC
TRBV29-1	TRBJ1-1	few	-	CSVYRERGTEAFF	TGCAGCGTTTACAGGGAAAGAGGCACTGAAGCTTTCTTT
TRBV12-3/TRBV12-4	TRBJ2-3	many	TRBD1	CASKQGARSTDTQYF	TGTGCCAGCAAACAGGGGGCGCGAAGCACAGATACGCAGTATTTT
TRBV7-9	TRBJ2-1	-	TRBD2	CAIETSRFRVF	TGTGCCATAGAGACTAGCCGATTCAGGGTCTTC
TRBV11-2	TRBJ2-3	few	-	CASSSDPQSDTQYF	TGTGCCAGCAGCTCAGACCCGCAGTCAGATACGCAGTATTTT
TRBV28	TRBJ1-1	many	-	CASSFLRAPTEAFF	TGTGCCAGCAGTTTTCTAAGGGCGCCCACTGAAGCTTTCTTT
TRBV11-2	TRBJ2-7	many	TRBD2	CASSLSNGGAEEQYF	TGTGCCAGCAGCTTATCTAACGGGGGGGCGGAAGAGCAGTACTTC
TRBV3-1	TRBJ2-2	-	-	CASSGRDPFLGDTGELFF	TGTGCCAGCAGCGGCCGGGACCCTTTTTTGGGCGACACCGGGGAGCTGTTTTTT
TRBV3-1	TRBJ2-7	few	-	CASRYGDEQYF	TGTGCCAGCAGGTACGGGGACGAGCAGTACTTC
TRBV5-1	TRBJ2-1	-	TRBD1	CASSFQGEGNEQFF	TGCGCCAGCAGCTTCCAGGGGGAAGGCAATGAGCAGTTCTTC
TRBV5-6	TRBJ2-2	-	TRBD1	CASSAYRGASTGELFF	TGTGCCAGCAGCGCCTACAGGGGGGCTTCGACCGGGGAGCTGTTTTTT
TRBV27	TRBJ2-5	medium-sized	TRBD2	CASSPPGGETQYF	TGTGCCAGCAGTCCACCGGGGGGAGAGACCCAGTACTTC
TRBV9	TRBJ2-2	few	TRBD2	CASSVSGTSGYSNTGELFF	TGTGCCAGCAGCGTATCCGGGACTAGCGGCTATTCGAACACCGGGGAGCTGTTTTTT
TRBV19	TRBJ1-5	few	-	CASSFQGSNQPQHF	TGTGCCAGTAGTTTTCAGGGGAGCAATCAGCCCCAGCATTTT
TRBV7-2	TRBJ2-7	many	TRBD1	CASSPPGQGFEQYF	TGTGCCAGCAGCCCACCCGGACAGGGGTTCGAGCAGTACTTC
TRBV5-1	TRBJ1-4	-	-	CASSLMGTTNEKLFF	TGCGCCAGCAGCTTGATGGGCACAACTAATGAAAAACTGTTTTTT
TRBV10-3	TRBJ2-3	-	TRBD2	CALGTSGREDTQYF	TGTGCCCTTGGGACTAGCGGGAGAGAAGATACGCAGTATTTT
TRBV3-1	TRBJ1-1	few	TRBD1	CASSRGQGNGEAFF	TGTGCCAGCAGCCGGGGACAGGGAAATGGTGAAGCTTTCTTT
TRBV7-9	TRBJ2-1	few	-	CASSQARGGRAGTNEQFF	TGTGCCAGCAGCCAAGCCCGGGGCGGCAGGGCCGGCACCAATGAGCAGTTCTTC
TRBV20-1	TRBJ1-5	many	-	CSATDGGNQPQHF	TGCAGTGCGACGGACGGGGGAAATCAGCCCCAGCATTTT
TRBV29-1	TRBJ2-7	-	TRBD2	CSVRLAGGPRAHEQYF	TGCAGCGTTCGGCTAGCGGGAGGCCCGAGGGCCCACGAGCAGTACTTC
TRBV10-3	TRBJ2-2	-	-	CAIRFGPTGELFF	TGTGCCATCAGGTTCGGGCCGACCGGGGAGCTGTTTTTT
TRBV27	TRBJ2-7	-	TRBD1	CASGQGYYEQYF	TGTGCCAGCGGACAGGGATACTACGAGCAGTACTTC
TRBV6-1	TRBJ1-6	many	TRBD1	CASTPDRTGTSPLHF	TGTGCCAGCACCCCGGATAGGACAGGGACTTCACCCCTCCACTTT
TRBV12-3/TRBV12-4	TRBJ1-1	-	-	CASSSTANTEAFF	TGTGCCAGCAGTTCAACGGCAAACACTGAAGCTTTCTTT
TRBV28	TRBJ1-5	few	-	CASTLGGVPDSNQPQHF	TGTGCCAGCACCCTAGGCGGGGTACCTGATAGCAATCAGCCCCAGCATTTT